This T cell receptor (beta chain) was recorded in a study of T-cell memory formation after mild COVID-19 (dated by TCRdb to the early 2020s). For the study in its entirety: TCR sequence clusters from the two donors were found to be largely donor specific. T-cell clones expanding and contracting after mild COVID-19 in a couple of donors were tracked by longitudinal TCRalpha and TCRbeta repertoire sequencing. Two young, previously healthy adult volunteers made up the cohort, one male and one female.

Overall study results and their limits: Some responding clones were found in pre-infection memory, which suggests that pre-existing cross-reactive memory T cells took part in the SARS-CoV-2 response. From day 15 to 85, contracting clones showed balanced CD4/CD8 phenotypes, whereas a second wave of clones that expanded from day 15 to 37 leaned towards CD4+. The study included only a couple of mild cases, and larger cohorts that include severe cases with pre-infection samples were judged to be necessary. Contracting CD4+ clones turned up mainly in the CM and EM memory subsets, whereas EMRA was where CD8+ clones were enriched. SARS-CoV-2 specificity was not confirmed for the second-wave clones peaking on day 37.

As to this clonotype: The target of this receptor is not known. No base quality values were provided; no much bigger clone lies one nucleotide off.

Inclusive of the bounding cysteine and phenylalanine, the CDR3 is 13 residues long. The sequence is cut down to CDR3 DNA, 39 bases in frame from base 1. V lost 3 bases and J lost 7 bases; the stretch between them is 13 bases long. In the germline V gene, CDR1 corresponds to SGHDT and CDR2 to YYEEEE. PBMCs were isolated by Ficoll-Paque density gradient centrifugation. The listed sequencing device is Illumina NovaSeq 6000. cDNA libraries for TCRalpha and TCRbeta were prepared by 5'RACE using constant-segment primers, with sample barcodes and unique molecular identifiers added. RNA was extracted from every sample with Trizol reagent. Amplification of the libraries took two PCR steps, and the second step added a second sample barcode plus Illumina TruSeq adapters. Sequencing of libraries was performed on an Illumina NovaSeq with 2 x 150 bp paired-end reads. The original pipeline was this. With migec v1.2.7, reads were demultiplexed and then collapsed into UMI-guided consensus sequences. With mixcr v2.1.11, UMI consensuses were aligned to TRA and TRB V and J templates and assembled into clonotypes. Expanded or contracted clonotypes were those called significant by both edgeR and NoisET, with noise models trained on biological replicates. For edgeR calls, a false discovery rate-adjusted p below 0.01 and a log2 fold-change threshold of 1 were applied. As an exploratory analysis of dynamics, PCA with hierarchical clustering was applied to max-normalized trajectories of the 1000 most abundant clonotypes. Each responding clone was given a CD4 or CD8 phenotype based on the CD4+ and CD8+ repertoires, which had been sequenced separately. TCRdb trimmed public reads at Q25 via fastp, called clones via MiXCR and kept in-frame beta chains. For every CDR3 protein sequence, its rows merge into one entry that carries the most common genes and DNA. The V and J calls, along with clone size, are taken from TCRdb and not from the paper's own processing. This sample has 90,000 to 120,000 distinct CDR3 sequences in its table, and over 8.5% of those were observed once. Approximately 39% of the sample is in the top ten clones.

Sequenced: PBMCs or a T cell subset sorted from them (not recorded which). Recombination linked TRBV5-6 to TRBJ1-2; no confident D gene assignment can be made. The clonotype was recovered from a man between 18 and 29 years old who had mild COVID-19 (a few samples of this study predate the infection). The sample titles of this study are shuffled in the database, so cell type and time point are left out; the donor was told from shared clones. The nucleotides read TGTGCCAGCAGCTCGGAAGGGCGAGGTGGCTACACCTTC. Its translation is CASSSEGRGGYTF.